This T cell receptor (beta chain) was identified during a study of molecular identifiers for immune sequencing clone quantification. Background on the study: Replicates involved a five-way split of RNA from approximately 20,000 or 100,000 naive CD8 cells, with sequencing of four.

Findings and caveats of the study: Naive cells had under 1% of molecules in clones above 20 RNA copies, effectors over 99%.

As to this clonotype: Antigen unknown. This may come from a read error, since a much larger clone is one base off.

TCRdb called the PCR reads again in MiXCR, with one record for every CDR3 protein. Here the sample spans about 640,000 distinct CDR3 sequences, approximately 20% being singletons. CDR1 LGHNA and CDR2 YNFKEQ come from the germline V gene. The CDR3 is 13 residues long. The source is a human donor in good health. Some libraries in this study had Jurkat cell RNA spiked in. Sequenced sample: naive CD8+ T cells from blood, with Jurkat cell RNA spiked in. Subset defined: FACS-sorted CD8+CD4-CCR7+CD45RA+ naive T cells. V and J are TRBV4-2 and TRBJ2-3, with a tentative D call TRBD1 (6 bases). The CDR3 is CATSATGTDTQYF. The CDR3 DNA reads as TGTGCCACCAGCGCCACAGGGACAGATACGCAGTATTTT.